Reported below is one T cell receptor beta chain. Its specificity is not known. These data belong to a study of shared clonotypes between healthy human individuals. The CDR3 spans 15 residues. Germline assignment: CDR1 GTSNPN and CDR2 SVGIG (reference sequence). V lost 0 bases and J lost 4, with 13 bases in between. Every contributor of samples was a Caucasian grown-up residing in Nashville, Tennessee. Libraries were prepared by immunoSEQ multiplex PCR; TCRdb keeps only in-frame clonotypes and omits some of them. The profile shows about 1.5 million clones, approximately 98% of them singletons. The study's findings and limits: Sequencing depth was expected to affect clonotype sharing among donors.

V gene TRBV30 combines with J gene TRBJ1-5; TRBD1 might be the D (6 bases). The receptor was derived from a man aged 25-40 years in good health. Sample: naive CD4+ T cells sorted from blood. Subset given: CD45RA+ positively selected. The CDR3 sequence: CAWSVAGATNQPQHF. In DNA, the CDR3 is TGTGCCTGGAGTGTAGCAGGGGCGACGAATCAGCCCCAGCATTTT.